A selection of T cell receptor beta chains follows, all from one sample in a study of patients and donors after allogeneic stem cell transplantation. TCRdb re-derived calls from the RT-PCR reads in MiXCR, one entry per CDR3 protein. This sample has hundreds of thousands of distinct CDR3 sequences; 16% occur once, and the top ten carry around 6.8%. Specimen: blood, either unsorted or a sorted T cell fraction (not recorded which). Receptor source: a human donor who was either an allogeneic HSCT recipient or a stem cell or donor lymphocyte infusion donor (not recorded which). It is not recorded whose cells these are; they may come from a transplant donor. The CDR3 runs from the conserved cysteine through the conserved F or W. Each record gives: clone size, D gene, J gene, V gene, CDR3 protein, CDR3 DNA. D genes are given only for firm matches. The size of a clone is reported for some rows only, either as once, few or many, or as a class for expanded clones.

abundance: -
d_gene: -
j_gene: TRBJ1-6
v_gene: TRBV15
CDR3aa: CATSRDHYSPLHF
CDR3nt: TGTGCCACCAGCAGAGATCACTATTCACCCCTCCACTTT

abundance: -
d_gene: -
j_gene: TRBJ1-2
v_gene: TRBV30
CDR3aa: CAWKRDRQRNYGYTF
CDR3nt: TGTGCCTGGAAGCGAGACAGGCAACGTAACTATGGCTACACCTTC

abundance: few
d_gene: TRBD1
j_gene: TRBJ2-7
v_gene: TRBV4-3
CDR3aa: CASSQARYPGQGRYEQYF
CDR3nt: TGCGCCAGCAGCCAAGCTAGGTATCCGGGACAGGGACGATACGAGCAGTACTTC

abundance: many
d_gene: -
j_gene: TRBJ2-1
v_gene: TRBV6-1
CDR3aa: CASSQWTVTYNEQFF
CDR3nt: TGTGCCAGCAGTCAATGGACTGTTACCTACAATGAGCAGTTCTTC

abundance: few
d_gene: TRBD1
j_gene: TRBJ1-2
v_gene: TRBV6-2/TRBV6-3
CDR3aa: CASSLSGTGHGYTF
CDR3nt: TGTGCCAGCAGTCTATCCGGGACAGGGCATGGCTACACCTTC

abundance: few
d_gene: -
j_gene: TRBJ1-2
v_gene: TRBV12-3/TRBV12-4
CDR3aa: CASSFRDYGYTF
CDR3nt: TGTGCCAGCAGTTTTCGCGACTATGGCTACACCTTC

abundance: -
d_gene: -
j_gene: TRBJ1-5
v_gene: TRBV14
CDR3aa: CASSQGRNQPQHF
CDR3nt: TGTGCCAGCAGCCAGGGCCGCAATCAGCCCCAGCATTTT

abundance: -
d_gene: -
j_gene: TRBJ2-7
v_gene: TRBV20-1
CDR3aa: CSARGGNRGSHEQYF
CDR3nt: TGCAGTGCTAGGGGGGGAAACAGGGGATCCCACGAGCAGTACTTC

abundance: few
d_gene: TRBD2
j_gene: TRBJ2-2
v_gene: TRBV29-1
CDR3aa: CSVRWREAGELFF
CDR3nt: TGCAGCGTCCGTTGGCGGGAGGCCGGGGAGCTGTTTTTT

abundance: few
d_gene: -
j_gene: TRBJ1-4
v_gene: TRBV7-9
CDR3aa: CASSYFPDPSEKLFF
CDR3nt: TGTGCCAGCAGCTATTTCCCGGATCCCTCTGAAAAACTGTTTTTT

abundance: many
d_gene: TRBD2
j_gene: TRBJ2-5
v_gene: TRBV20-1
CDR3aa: CSATARLAGEETQYF
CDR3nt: TGCAGTGCTACCGCTAGACTAGCGGGAGAGGAGACCCAGTACTTC

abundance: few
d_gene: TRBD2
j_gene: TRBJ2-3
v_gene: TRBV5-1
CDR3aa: CASSVGLAGGSMVSTDTQYF
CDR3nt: TGCGCCAGCAGCGTAGGACTAGCGGGGGGCTCGATGGTAAGCACAGATACGCAGTATTTT

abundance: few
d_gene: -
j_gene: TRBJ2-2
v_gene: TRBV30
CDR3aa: CAWSEGGTGELFF
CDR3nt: TGTGCCTGGAGCGAGGGGGGCACCGGGGAGCTGTTTTTT

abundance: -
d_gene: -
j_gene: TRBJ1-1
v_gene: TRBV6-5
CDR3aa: CASSSPGEGDTEAFF
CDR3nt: TGTGCCAGCAGTTCCCCAGGGGAGGGTGACACTGAAGCTTTCTTT

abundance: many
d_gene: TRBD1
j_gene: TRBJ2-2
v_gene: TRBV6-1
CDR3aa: CASSARTGTGTGELFF
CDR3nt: TGTGCCAGCAGTGCCAGGACAGGGACGGGCACCGGGGAGCTGTTTTTT

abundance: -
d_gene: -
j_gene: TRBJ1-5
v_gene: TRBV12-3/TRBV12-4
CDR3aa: CASGARGPQHF
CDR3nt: TGTGCCAGCGGGGCGAGGGGGCCCCAGCATTTT

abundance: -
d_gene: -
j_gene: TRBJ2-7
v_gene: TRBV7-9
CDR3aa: CASRPYEQYF
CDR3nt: TGTGCCAGCAGACCCTACGAGCAGTACTTC

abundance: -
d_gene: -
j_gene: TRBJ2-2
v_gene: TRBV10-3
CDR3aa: CAISGTTNTGELFF
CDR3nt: TGTGCCATCAGTGGGACCACGAACACCGGGGAGCTGTTTTTT

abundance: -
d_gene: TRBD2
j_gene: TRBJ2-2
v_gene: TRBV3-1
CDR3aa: CASSLGLKTGELFF
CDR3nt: TGTGCCAGCAGCCTGGGACTAAAAACCGGGGAGCTGTTTTTT

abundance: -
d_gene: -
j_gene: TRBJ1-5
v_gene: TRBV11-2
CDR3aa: CASSLVVGSSGSNQPQHF
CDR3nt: TGTGCCAGCAGCTTAGTCGTGGGTTCATCGGGCAGCAATCAGCCCCAGCATTTT

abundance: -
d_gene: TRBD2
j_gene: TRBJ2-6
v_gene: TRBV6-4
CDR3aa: CASSDFGGAALSGANVLTF
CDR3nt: TGTGCCAGCAGTGACTTCGGGGGGGCAGCTCTCTCTGGGGCCAACGTCCTGACTTTC

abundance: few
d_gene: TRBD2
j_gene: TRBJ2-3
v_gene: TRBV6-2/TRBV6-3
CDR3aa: CASIASGLVPSHSDTQYF
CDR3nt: TGTGCCAGCATCGCCTCGGGACTAGTACCTTCGCATTCAGATACGCAGTATTTT

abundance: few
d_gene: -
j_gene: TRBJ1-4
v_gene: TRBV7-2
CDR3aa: CASSLVHDRSLNEKLFF
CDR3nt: TGTGCCAGCAGCTTAGTGCACGACAGGTCTCTTAATGAAAAACTGTTTTTT

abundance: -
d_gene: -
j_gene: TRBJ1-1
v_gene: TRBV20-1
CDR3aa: CSASSRAQQGNPEAFF
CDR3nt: TGCAGTGCTAGTTCTCGAGCACAGCAAGGCAACCCTGAAGCTTTCTTT

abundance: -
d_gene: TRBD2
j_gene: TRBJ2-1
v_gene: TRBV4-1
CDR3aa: CASSQWLAGYNEQFF
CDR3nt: TGCGCCAGCAGCCAGTGGCTAGCGGGATACAATGAGCAGTTCTTC

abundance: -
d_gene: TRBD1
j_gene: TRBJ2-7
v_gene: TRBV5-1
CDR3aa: CASSLIGTETYEQYF
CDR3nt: TGCGCCAGCAGCTTAATCGGGACAGAGACCTACGAGCAGTACTTC

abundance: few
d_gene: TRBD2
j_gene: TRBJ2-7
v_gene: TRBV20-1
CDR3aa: CSATGTSGGSYEQYF
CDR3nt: TGCAGTGCAACGGGGACTAGCGGAGGCTCCTACGAGCAGTACTTC

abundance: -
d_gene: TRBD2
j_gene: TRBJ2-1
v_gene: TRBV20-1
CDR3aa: CSAASGRAENEQFF
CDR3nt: TGCAGTGCCGCTAGCGGGAGAGCGGAGAATGAGCAGTTCTTC

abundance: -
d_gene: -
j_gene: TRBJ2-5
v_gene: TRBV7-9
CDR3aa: CASSFAVRARETQYF
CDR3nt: TGTGCCAGCAGCTTCGCCGTCCGGGCTCGGGAGACCCAGTACTTC

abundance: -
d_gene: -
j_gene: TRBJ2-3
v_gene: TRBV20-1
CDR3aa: CSAPVEGIVADTQYF
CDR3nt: TGCAGTGCCCCGGTGGAGGGGATCGTCGCAGATACGCAGTATTTT

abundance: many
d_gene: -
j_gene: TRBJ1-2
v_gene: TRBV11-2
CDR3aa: CASSLGPGYGYTF
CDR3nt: TGTGCCAGCAGCCTGGGACCCGGCTATGGCTACACCTTC

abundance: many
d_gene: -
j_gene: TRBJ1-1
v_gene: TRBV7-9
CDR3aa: CASSFGFEAFF
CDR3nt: TGTGCCAGCAGCTTCGGTTTTGAAGCTTTCTTT

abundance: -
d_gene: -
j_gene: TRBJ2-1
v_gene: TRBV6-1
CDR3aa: CASRRDPTVETNEQFF
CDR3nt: TGTGCCAGCCGGAGGGACCCAACGGTGGAAACGAATGAGCAGTTCTTC

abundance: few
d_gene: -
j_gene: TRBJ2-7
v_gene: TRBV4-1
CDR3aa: CASSQTGDYSYEQYF
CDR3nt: TGCGCCAGCAGCCAAACAGGGGACTACTCCTACGAGCAGTACTTC

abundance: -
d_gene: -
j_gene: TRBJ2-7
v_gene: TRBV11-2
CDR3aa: CASSLDLTDLYSYEQYF
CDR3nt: TGTGCCAGCAGCTTAGACTTGACCGATCTCTACTCCTACGAGCAGTACTTC

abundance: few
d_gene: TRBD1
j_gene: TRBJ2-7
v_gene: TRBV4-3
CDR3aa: CASSQLHRGQYEQYF
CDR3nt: TGCGCCAGCAGCCAACTCCACAGGGGCCAGTACGAGCAGTACTTC

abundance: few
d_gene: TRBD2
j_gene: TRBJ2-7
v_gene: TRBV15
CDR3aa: CATSRPSGSYEQYF
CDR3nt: TGTGCCACCAGCAGGCCTAGCGGGAGCTACGAGCAGTACTTC